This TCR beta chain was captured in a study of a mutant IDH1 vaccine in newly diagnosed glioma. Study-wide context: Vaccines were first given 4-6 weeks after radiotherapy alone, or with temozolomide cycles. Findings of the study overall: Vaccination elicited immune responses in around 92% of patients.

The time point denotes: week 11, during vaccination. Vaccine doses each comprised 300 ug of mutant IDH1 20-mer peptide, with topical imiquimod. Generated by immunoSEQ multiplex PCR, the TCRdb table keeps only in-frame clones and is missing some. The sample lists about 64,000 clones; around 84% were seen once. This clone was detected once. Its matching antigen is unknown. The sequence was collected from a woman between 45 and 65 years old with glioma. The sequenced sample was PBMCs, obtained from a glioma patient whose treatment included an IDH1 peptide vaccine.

CDR3: CASSFHPGQGTEAFF. The DNA of the CDR3 is TGCGCCAGCAGCTTCCATCCGGGACAGGGCACTGAAGCTTTCTTT. The V call is TRBV4-1, the J call TRBJ1-1; 9 bases agree with TRBD1. This CDR3 is built from 15 residues. From germline, CDR1 is MGHRA and CDR2 YSYEKL. The junction had 8 bases not matched to a gene; V was cut back by 5 bases and J by 4 bases.